What follows are 30 T cell receptor beta chains derived from one specimen sequenced in a study of blood T cell repertoires in COVID-19. Sequencing was performed with immunoSEQ multiplex PCR; in TCRdb, only in-frame clones are kept and a portion is missing. The sample has roughly 200,000 clones, nearly 90% seen once. Sequenced material: peripheral blood. The receptors derive from a woman in her thirties or forties who had recovered from COVID-19.

The chain is built from TRBV29-1 and TRBJ1-5, with D perhaps matching TRBD1 (6 bases). The CDR3 runs to 15 residues. CDR1 SQVTM and CDR2 ANQGSEA come from the germline V gene. Trimming took 6 bases from V and 0 from J, leaving 15 bases between them. The CDR3 bases are TGCAGCGTCTCGGACAGCGGCTATAGCAATCAGCCCCAGCATTTT. Translated, it gives CSVSDSGYSNQPQHF.

This clone occurred a few times. The chain uses TRBV4-2 and TRBJ1-5; D unresolved. CDR1 is LGHNA, CDR2 YNFKEQ, per germline. The ends were cut back, 1 base at V and 2 bases at J, with 15 bases in the middle. This CDR3 is built from 17 residues. DNA of the CDR3: TGTGCCAGCAGCCAAGCCGAGGGTAAGGAGGGCAATCAGCCCCAGCATTTT. Its translation is CASSQAEGKEGNQPQHF.

This clone is categorized as medium-sized. V is TRBV6-2 or TRBV6-3 and J is TRBJ2-3; 8 bases align to TRBD2. Germline CDR1 is MNHEY and CDR2 is SVGEGT. The V and J ends lost 6 bases and 4 bases, in that order; junction bases with no gene match: 6. This CDR3 is built from 14 residues. The CDR3 DNA reads as TGTGCCAGCAGCGAGACTAGCGAATCAGATACGCAGTATTTT. It encodes CASSETSESDTQYF.

This clone came up once. The rearrangement links TRBV28 to TRBJ2-2; no reliable D call. This CDR3 region has 13 residues. CDR1 is MDHEN, CDR2 SYDVKM, per germline. V was cut by 4 bases and J by 1 base, with 4 bases left in between. The chain's CDR3 is CASSSGNTGELFF. CDR3 DNA: TGTGCCAGCAGTTCCGGGAACACCGGGGAGCTGTTTTTT.

The chain carries TRBV10-1 and TRBJ2-1, with 7 bases matching TRBD2. In germline, CDR1 is WNHNN, CDR2 SYGVQD (reference sequence). The V and J ends lost 3 bases and 3 bases, in that order; junction bases with no gene match: 8. CDR3 size: 16 residues. This chain's CDR3 is CASSDRDLAVYNEQFF. CDR3 bases: TGCGCCAGCAGTGATAGGGACCTAGCGGTCTACAATGAGCAGTTCTTC.

The chain couples TRBV5-1 to TRBJ2-2; 16 nucleotides match TRBD2. V dropped 3 bases and J dropped 3; count of bases not matched to a gene: 5. Germline CDR1 SGHRS, CDR2 YFSETQ. The CDR3 spans 18 residues. The DNA of the CDR3 is TGCGCCAGCAGCTCGGGACTAGCGGGAGGGCCTCACACCGGGGAGCTGTTTTTT. Its protein product is CASSSGLAGGPHTGELFF.

The V call is TRBV6-2 or TRBV6-3, the J call TRBJ2-2; possible D gene TRBD2, 6 bases. The germline V and J ends were trimmed by 6 bases and 4 bases, with 12 bases remaining between them. Germline V gene lookup returns CDR1 MNHEY and CDR2 SVGEGT. The CDR3 covers 14 residues. The CDR3 here is CASSRDLSTGELFF. The DNA for the CDR3 is TGTGCCAGCAGCCGGGACTTGAGCACCGGGGAGCTGTTTTTT.

The J gene is TRBJ1-1, the V gene TRBV4-2, with unresolved D. Trimming removed 0 bases from V and 1 base from J, with 9 bases in between. Germline V gene lookup returns CDR1 LGHNA and CDR2 YNFKEQ. This CDR3 is built from 15 residues. The chain's CDR3 is CASSQDNTGNTEAFF. The CDR3 DNA is TGTGCCAGCAGCCAAGATAATACGGGGAACACTGAAGCTTTCTTT.

This chain links TRBV19 with TRBJ2-4, with D possibly being TRBD2 (7 bases). Between the trimmed V and J ends, which lost 6 bases and 1 base, there was a span of 16 bases. The CDR3 runs 16 residues. Germline-derived CDR1 and CDR2 are LNHDA and SQIVND (reference sequence). The CDR3 protein is CASSLGGGSAKNIQYF. The CDR3 DNA reads TGTGCCAGTAGCCTAGGGGGGGGATCGGCCAAAAACATTCAGTACTTC.

V usage is TRBV9 and J usage is TRBJ2-4, with 8 bases identical to TRBD2. There are 13 residues in the CDR3. The germline gives CDR1 SGDLS, CDR2 YYNGEE. With V trimmed by 3 bases and J by 5 bases, 1 base remained unmatched. The CDR3 sequence: CASSAGLENIQYF. As DNA, the CDR3 is TGTGCCAGCAGCGCGGGACTAGAAAACATTCAGTACTTC.

The chain recombines TRBV5-1 with TRBJ2-2, with 8 bases identical to TRBD1. CDR1 is SGHRS and CDR2 is YFSETQ in the germline V gene. V was pared by 4 bases and J by 0 bases, with 5 bases of the junction left unmatched. This CDR3 comprises 16 residues. The CDR3 loop reads CASSGGQAANTGELFF. Here the CDR3 DNA reads TGCGCCAGCAGCGGGGGACAGGCCGCGAACACCGGGGAGCTGTTTTTT. The variable domain in full, completed from reference TRBV5-1 and TRBJ2-2, reads KAGVTQTPRYLIKTRGQQVTLSCSPISGHRSVSWYQQTPGQGLQFLFEYFSETQRNKGNFPGRFSGRQFSNSRSEMNVSTLELGDSALYLCASSGGQAANTGELFFGEGSRLTVL.

V and J are TRBV29-1 and TRBJ2-1; TRBD2 aligns across 9 bases. Per germline, CDR1 SQVTM and CDR2 ANQGSEA. The CDR3 covers 16 residues. After removal of 1 base from V and 3 bases from J, the junction contained 7 bases not matched to a gene. As DNA, the CDR3 is TGCAGCGTTGAAGGGTATAGCGGGAGTGTCTACAATGAGCAGTTCTTC. This encodes CSVEGYSGSVYNEQFF.

CDR3 protein: CASSPGQGGNEQFF. For the CDR3, the DNA is TGTGCCAGCTCACCGGGACAGGGGGGCAATGAGCAGTTCTTC. This chain joins TRBV18 and TRBJ2-1, with TRBD1 matching 11 bases. Germline CDR1 KGHSH, CDR2 LQKENI. This CDR3 spans 14 amino acids. Losses at the gene ends were 3 bases for V and 6 bases for J; bases not matched to a gene: 1.

The V gene is TRBV24-1, the J gene TRBJ2-2; D may be TRBD1 (7 bases). The CDR3 has 14 residues. Trimming took off 9 bases at V and 2 bases at J, with 12 bases between the two ends. The germline V gene encodes CDR1 KGHDR and CDR2 SFDVKD. CDR3 in amino acids: CATAGQLNTGELFF. The CDR3 DNA sequence: TGTGCCACCGCGGGACAGCTAAACACCGGGGAGCTGTTTTTT.

This chain connects TRBV3-1 (or the pseudogene TRBV3-2) to TRBJ1-2; D is unclear. The germline V and J ends were trimmed by 5 bases and 2 bases, with 12 bases remaining between them. Germline V CDR1 and CDR2: LGHDT, YNNKEL (reference sequence). CDR3 length: 14 residues. The CDR3 DNA reads TGTGCCAGCAGCTACGTCGGACTGAACTATGGCTACACCTTC. Translating it yields CASSYVGLNYGYTF.

The chain is built from TRBV7-2 and TRBJ2-2; a possible D gene is TRBD1 (6 bases). Germline V CDR1 and CDR2: SGHTA, FQGNSA. The CDR3 extends over 15 amino acids. The V end lost 2 bases, the J end lost 0 bases, and 7 bases lay between the germline ends. The DNA of the CDR3 is TGTGCCAGCAGCTTAAGGGGGACGAACACCGGGGAGCTGTTTTTT. Protein: CASSLRGTNTGELFF.

V and J are TRBV30 and TRBJ2-1, with D tentatively TRBD2 (7 bases). The V and J ends lost 4 bases and 0 bases respectively, with 22 bases between them. The CDR3 contains 18 residues. Germline V gives CDR1 GTSNPN, CDR2 SVGIG (reference sequence). For the CDR3, the DNA is TGTGCCTGGATGGGCGGTGTTATGGGAGGGGGCTCCTACAATGAGCAGTTCTTC. It yields the protein CAWMGGVMGGGSYNEQFF. The whole variable domain, filled in from reference TRBV30 and TRBJ2-1, reads SQTIHQWPATLVQPVGSPLSLECTVEGTSNPNLYWYRQAAGRGLQLLFYSVGIGQISSEVPQNLSASRPQDRQFILSSKKLLLSDSGFYLCAWMGGVMGGGSYNEQFFGPGTRLTVL.

The chain uses TRBV19 and TRBJ1-4; TRBD1 might be the D (6 bases). In germline, CDR1 is LNHDA, CDR2 SQIVND (reference sequence). V was shortened by 7 bases and J by 6 bases, with 18 bases between the two germline ends. CDR3 length: 15 residues. The DNA of the CDR3 is TGTGCCAGTACCCCGGGAGGGCAGGGGTATGAAAAACTGTTTTTT. It encodes CASTPGGQGYEKLFF.

This clone occurred once. The V and J genes are TRBV3-1 (or the pseudogene TRBV3-2) and TRBJ1-1, with TRBD1 identical over 7 bases. The V segment lost 4 bases and the J segment 1 base; nucleotides outside the gene matches: 3. CDR3 length equals 14 residues. Germline-derived CDR1 and CDR2 are LGHDT and YNNKEL (reference sequence). As DNA, the CDR3 is TGTGCCAGCAGCCTTGGGACAGCGAACACTGAAGCTTTCTTT. Protein product: CASSLGTANTEAFF.

This clone turned up a few times. The V call is TRBV3-1 (or the pseudogene TRBV3-2), the J call TRBJ2-1; TRBD2 agrees at 12 bases. In germline, CDR1 is LGHDT, CDR2 YNNKEL (reference sequence). V shed 1 base and J 8 bases; nucleotides not matched to a gene: 3. The CDR3 is 15 amino acids. This chain's CDR3 is CASSQATSGSYEQFF. CDR3 in DNA: TGTGCCAGCAGCCAAGCGACTAGCGGGAGCTATGAGCAGTTCTTC.

V and J are TRBV5-8 and TRBJ2-7, with a possible D match to TRBD2 (8 bases). Germline loops: CDR1 SGHTS, CDR2 YDEGEE. The CDR3 loop spans 18 amino acids. Trimming shortened V by 2 bases and J by 4 bases, and 25 bases separated the two germline ends. CDR3 in amino acids: CASSFHPGGTSFVYEQYF. The CDR3 DNA reads TGTGCCAGCAGCTTTCATCCAGGGGGGACTAGTTTTGTATACGAGCAGTACTTC.

The chain carries TRBV28 and TRBJ2-1; D possibly corresponds to TRBD2 (6 bases). Germline V gives CDR1 MDHEN, CDR2 SYDVKM. Trimming cost V 5 bases and J 2 bases, with 16 bases left between them. CDR3 length: 16 residues. CDR3 coding DNA: TGTGCCAGCAGTGCCCAGTCGGGGGTGGCCTACAATGAGCAGTTCTTC. It codes for CASSAQSGVAYNEQFF.

The genes are TRBV11-2 and TRBJ1-1, with 8 bases that match TRBD1. V gave up 5 bases and J gave up 7 bases; unmatched junction bases: 3. Germline V gene sequence: CDR1 SGHAT, CDR2 FQNNGV. The CDR3 sequence is 12 residues long. CDR3 nucleotide sequence: TGTGCCAGCAGCCGCGGACAGGGTGAAGCTTTCTTT. It encodes CASSRGQGEAFF.

The chain uses TRBV3-1 (or the pseudogene TRBV3-2) and TRBJ2-7; 12 bases agree with TRBD2. The CDR3 is 18 residues long. Germline V gene lookup returns CDR1 LGHDT and CDR2 YNNKEL (reference sequence). V was pared by 0 bases and J by 2 bases, with 8 bases of the junction left unmatched. CDR3 coding DNA: TGTGCCAGCAGCCAAGATGGGCTAGCGGGAGGGCCGACCTACGAGCAGTACTTC. Translation: CASSQDGLAGGPTYEQYF.

The chain uses TRBV6-5 and TRBJ1-5; 9 bases match TRBD1. The CDR3 length is 15 residues. J lost 8 bases, V lost 6 bases, and 11 bases had no gene match. Germline CDR1 is MNHEY and CDR2 is SVGAGI. CDR3: CASSGTWTGAEPQHF. The CDR3 DNA reads as TGTGCCAGCAGCGGAACTTGGACAGGGGCTGAGCCCCAGCATTTT.

The chain is built from TRBV4-2 and TRBJ1-1, with 8 bases identical to TRBD1. V shed 3 bases and J 0 bases; nucleotides not matched to a gene: 6. The CDR3 length is 16 residues. Germline lookup yields CDR1 LGHNA and CDR2 YNFKEQ. For the CDR3, the DNA is TGTGCCAGCAGCCACGATAGGACAGGGCTGAACACTGAAGCTTTCTTT. Translation: CASSHDRTGLNTEAFF.

The chain employs TRBV4-1 and TRBJ2-3; 12 bases are shared with TRBD2. Germline V gives CDR1 MGHRA, CDR2 YSYEKL. Trimming removed 3 bases from V and 2 bases from J; junction bases left unmatched: 6. The CDR3 runs to 17 residues. Here the CDR3 reads CASSHSSSGRATDTQYF. In nucleotides, the CDR3 is TGCGCCAGCAGCCATTCTTCTAGCGGGAGGGCCACAGATACGCAGTATTTT.

In this sample, this clone turned up a few times. This sequence joins TRBV5-1 and TRBJ2-7; 8 nucleotides line up with TRBD2. After removal of 3 bases from V and 2 bases from J, the junction contained 10 bases not matched to a gene. The CDR3 is 16 amino acids. From germline, CDR1 is SGHRS and CDR2 YFSETQ. CDR3 in DNA: TGCGCCAGCAGCTCCGAAGCGGGAGTGGGCCCCTACGAGCAGTACTTC. Its translation: CASSSEAGVGPYEQYF.

V usage is TRBV28 and J usage is TRBJ1-3; D possibly corresponds to TRBD1 (6 bases). The CDR3 sequence is 15 residues long. Germline V gives CDR1 MDHEN, CDR2 SYDVKM. V was cut by 3 bases and J by 0 bases, with 9 bases left in between. CDR3 nucleotide sequence: TGTGCCAGCAGTTTCCAGGACAGCTCTGGAAACACCATATATTTT. The encoded protein is CASSFQDSSGNTIYF.

The gene calls are TRBV7-2 and TRBJ1-6, with D perhaps TRBD1 (6 bases). The CDR3 is made up of 17 amino acids. V dropped 6 bases and J dropped 4 bases, with 19 bases sitting between them. In germline, CDR1 is SGHTA, CDR2 FQGNSA. CDR3 DNA: TGTGCCAGCAGTCGAACGACAGGTCCAACTTATAATTCACCCCTCCACTTT. Amino acid sequence: CASSRTTGPTYNSPLHF.